A selection of T cell receptor beta chains follows, all from one sample in a study of blood T cell repertoires in COVID-19. The protocol was immunoSEQ multiplex PCR, while the TCRdb copy is restricted to in-frame clones and leaves out a portion. The table includes about 100,000 clones, around 92% detected once. Sequencing was carried out using peripheral blood. These TCRs come from a man over 45 with active COVID-19. Each CDR3 is given with its conserved first and last residue. The D gene is left open where the match is weak. For some rows the clone size is stated as once, few or many, or as a class when expanded; others skip it.

CDR3 DNA	CDR3 protein	J gene	clone size	CDR3 length	D gene	V gene
TGCGCCAGCAGCTTGGAATTAGCTCGGGGTGAGCAGTTCTTC	CASSLELARGEQFF	TRBJ2-1	NA	14	NA	TRBV5-1
TGTGCCAGCAGCCTTAACGGACAGGGATCGGGTGAAAAACTGTTTTTT	CASSLNGQGSGEKLFF	TRBJ1-4	NA	16	TRBD1	TRBV4-2
TGTGCCAGCCTCCCGAGACTAGCGGCTACGAATGAGCAGTTCTTC	CASLPRLAATNEQFF	TRBJ2-1	once	15	TRBD2	TRBV6-5
TGTGCCAGTAGTCCGCAGGGGCCGATTGAAGCTTTCTTT	CASSPQGPIEAFF	TRBJ1-1	few	13	NA	TRBV19
TGTGCCAGCAAGAAAAGAAGGGGGGAAAGCGGGAGTGTCCCCCACGAGCAGTACTTC	CASKKRRGESGSVPHEQYF	TRBJ2-7	NA	19	NA	TRBV21-1
TGTGCCAGCAGCTACGAGGGACTCGGATCGGGTGAGCAGTTCTTC	CASSYEGLGSGEQFF	TRBJ2-1	once	15	NA	TRBV7-3
TGTGCCAGTAGTATTTCCTTGGGCATCTCAAATGAAAAACTGTTTTTT	CASSISLGISNEKLFF	TRBJ1-4	NA	16	NA	TRBV19
TGCGCCAGCAGTGAGTCGACGGGGATGAGAAACACCATATATTTT	CASSESTGMRNTIYF	TRBJ1-3	once	15	NA	TRBV10-1
TGTGCCAGCAGTTTATCTGCGGGACTCTTAATGGGTCAGCCCCAGCATTTT	CASSLSAGLLMGQPQHF	TRBJ1-5	NA	17	NA	TRBV28
TGCGCCAGCAGCCCCCGGGACTTCACAGATACGCAGTATTTT	CASSPRDFTDTQYF	TRBJ2-3	NA	14	NA	TRBV5-1
TGTGCCACCAGTGAATCGAGGGGGACAGGGAAACAAGAGACCCAGTACTTC	CATSESRGTGKQETQYF	TRBJ2-5	NA	17	TRBD1	TRBV24-1
TGTGCCAGCAGCTCCGGTACGGAAGAGACCCAGTACTTC	CASSSGTEETQYF	TRBJ2-5	NA	13	NA	TRBV7-7
TGTGCCAGCAGTTCCCCCCCTAGCAACAATGAGCAGTTCTTC	CASSSPPSNNEQFF	TRBJ2-1	NA	14	NA	TRBV28
TGTGCCAGCAGTGCCTACAGGGACGAGCAGTACTTC	CASSAYRDEQYF	TRBJ2-7	once	12	NA	TRBV25-1
TGTGCCAGCAGTTACACTAGCCGAAGCAATGAGCAGTTCTTC	CASSYTSRSNEQFF	TRBJ2-1	NA	14	NA	TRBV11-1
TGTGCCAGCAGCTCCGTGCGGGACCCTTTTTCTGGAAACACCATATATTTT	CASSSVRDPFSGNTIYF	TRBJ1-3	NA	17	NA	TRBV7-9
TGCGCCACCAGCACCGGGACAAGAGATTACGAGCAGTACTTC	CATSTGTRDYEQYF	TRBJ2-7	NA	14	NA	TRBV5-1
TGTGCCAGTAACAGGGACATCACGAACACTGAAGCTTTCTTT	CASNRDITNTEAFF	TRBJ1-1	few	14	NA	TRBV19
TGTGCCAGCAGCTTGAGGTCAGGGTTAACACCCCTCCACTTT	CASSLRSGLTPLHF	TRBJ1-6	once	14	NA	TRBV5-6
TGCAGTGCTAGTGGAGCCGGGAGGGCCGATTCACGCGCTAATGAGCAGTTCTTC	CSASGAGRADSRANEQFF	TRBJ2-1	once	18	TRBD2	TRBV20-1
TGTGCCAGCAGCATGCTAGCGGGTCGCGCCTACAATGAGCAGTTCTTC	CASSMLAGRAYNEQFF	TRBJ2-1	NA	16	TRBD2	TRBV7-9
TGTGCCAGTAAGGGGGGGGAGTGGTACAATGAGCAGTTCTTC	CASKGGEWYNEQFF	TRBJ2-1	NA	14	NA	TRBV28
TGTGCCACCAGGAGACAGGGGGGACTAGCGGGAGGGCCCCACTCCTACGAGCAGTACTTC	CATRRQGGLAGGPHSYEQYF	TRBJ2-7	NA	20	TRBD2	TRBV27
TGTGCCGGAACCGGACAGGGGGCGGCAGATACGCAGTATTTT	CAGTGQGAADTQYF	TRBJ2-3	NA	14	TRBD1	TRBV2
TGTGCCAGCAGTGCGGACATGGCGACGTACTTC	CASSADMATYF	TRBJ2-7	NA	11	NA	TRBV6-4
TGTGCCAGCATGGCAGGGGGTTCACCCCTCCACTTT	CASMAGGSPLHF	TRBJ1-6	NA	12	TRBD1	TRBV3-1/TRBV3-2
TGTGCCACCAGTCTCCCTAACACCGGGGAGCTGTTTTTT	CATSLPNTGELFF	TRBJ2-2	NA	13	NA	TRBV24-1
TGTGCCAGCAGTCCTACGACTCCCCAGAATAATTCACCCCTCCACTTT	CASSPTTPQNNSPLHF	TRBJ1-6	NA	16	NA	TRBV28
TGCGCCAGCAGCTTGGAGGCAGGCCATGCCCCAGCTCTGCGTTCTGGAAACACCATATATTTT	CASSLEAGHAPALRSGNTIYF	TRBJ1-3	NA	21	NA	TRBV5-1
TGTGCCAGCAGTGTTGACAGTGGCTATGGCTACACCTTC	CASSVDSGYGYTF	TRBJ1-2	NA	13	NA	TRBV2
TGCGCCAGCAGCTTGGACAGGGGTTTAAGCACTGAAGCTTTCTTT	CASSLDRGLSTEAFF	TRBJ1-1	NA	15	TRBD1	TRBV5-1
TGTGCCAGTAGTATTGTGGGACAGGCCGCGAGGAGGAACACTGAAGCTTTCTTT	CASSIVGQAARRNTEAFF	TRBJ1-1	NA	18	TRBD1	TRBV19
TGTGCCAGCAGTCCTCAACCCCGGGACATCTGGAACACTGAAGCTTTCTTT	CASSPQPRDIWNTEAFF	TRBJ1-1	NA	17	NA	TRBV6-6
TGTGCCAGCAGCACCGAGACAGGGCATGGCTACACCTTC	CASSTETGHGYTF	TRBJ1-2	NA	13	TRBD1	TRBV12-3/TRBV12-4